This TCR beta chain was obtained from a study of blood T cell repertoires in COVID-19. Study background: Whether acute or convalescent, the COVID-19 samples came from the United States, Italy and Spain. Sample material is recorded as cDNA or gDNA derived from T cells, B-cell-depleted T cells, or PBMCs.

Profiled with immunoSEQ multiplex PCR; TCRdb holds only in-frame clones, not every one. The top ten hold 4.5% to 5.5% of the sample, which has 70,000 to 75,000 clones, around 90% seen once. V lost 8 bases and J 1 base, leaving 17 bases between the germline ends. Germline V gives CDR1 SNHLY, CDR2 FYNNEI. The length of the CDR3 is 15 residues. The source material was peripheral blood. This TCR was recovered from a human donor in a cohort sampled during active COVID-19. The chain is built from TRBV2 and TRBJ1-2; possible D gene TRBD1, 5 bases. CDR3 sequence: CASLRDPGFNYGYTF. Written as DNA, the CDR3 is TGTGCCAGCCTCAGGGATCCTGGATTTAACTATGGCTACACCTTC. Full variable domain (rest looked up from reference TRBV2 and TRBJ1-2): EPEVTQTPSHQVTQMGQEVILRCVPISNHLYFYWYRQILGQKVEFLVSFYNNEISEKSEIFDDQFSVERPDGSNFTLKIRSTKLEDSAMYFCASLRDPGFNYGYTFGSGTRLTVV.